Following are 3 T cell receptor beta chains from one sample sequenced in a study of metastatic and nonmetastatic thyroid tumors. TCRdb recomputed clones from the PCR reads via MiXCR. The profile shows over 20,000 clones, roughly 12% of them singletons. Every patient underwent thyroid surgery untreated. The specimen was blood. The receptors originated from a female donor with papillary thyroid cancer or a benign thyroid nodule (not recorded which). Some clones in this sample may be carry-over from other donors' samples.

This clone showed up many times. The V and J genes are TRBV5-1 and TRBJ2-5; 10 nucleotides match TRBD1. The CDR3 is made up of 15 amino acids. Per the germline V gene, CDR1 is SGHRS and CDR2 is YFSETQ. Trimming removed 6 bases from V and 0 bases from J; junction bases left unmatched: 5. The CDR3 region is CASNPGQGYQETQYF. The DNA for the CDR3 is TGCGCCAGCAACCCGGGACAGGGGTACCAAGAGACCCAGTACTTC.

This sequence joins TRBV6-1 and TRBJ1-2; D gene ambiguous. The V end lost 5 bases, the J end lost 7 bases, and 14 bases lay between the germline ends. The germline V gene has CDR1 MNHNS and CDR2 SASEGT. The CDR3 totals 13 residues. This chain's CDR3 is CASSTHGECGYTF. The CDR3 region has the DNA TGTGCCAGCAGTACCCACGGGGAATGTGGCTACACCTTC.

Only one count was recorded for this clone. The J gene is TRBJ2-7, the V gene TRBV3-1; 7 positions agree with TRBD1. Trimming removed 4 bases from V and 7 bases from J; junction bases left unmatched: 10. This CDR3 is built from 14 residues. Germline lookup yields CDR1 LGHDT and CDR2 YNNKEL (reference sequence). Here the CDR3 reads CASSPRQGQEEQYF. DNA for the CDR3: TGTGCCAGCAGCCCCCGACAGGGTCAAGAAGAGCAGTACTTC.